The rows below give T cell receptor beta chains drawn from one sample of a study of blood T cell repertoires in COVID-19. Libraries were prepared by immunoSEQ multiplex PCR; TCRdb keeps only in-frame clonotypes and omits some of them. The sample records 60,000 to 65,000 clones, around 85% being singletons. Sequencing input: peripheral blood. Every receptor here comes from a man aged 60-69 years with acute or convalescent COVID-19. Both conserved end residues are trimmed from each CDR3. Not every row has a clone size; where given, it reads once, few, many or a size class.

v_call	clone_size	j_call	cdr3_aa
TRBV6-1	many	TRBJ1-6	ASSDGQGNRSPLH
TRBV3-1/TRBV3-2	-	TRBJ2-7	ASSQDPSGLPYEQY
TRBV27	-	TRBJ2-2	ASRAHSGGNTGELF
TRBV10-1	-	TRBJ2-7	ASSGGRNYEQY
TRBV7-2	-	TRBJ2-2	ASSLGQNTGELF
TRBV5-6	-	TRBJ2-5	ASSSLETQY
TRBV6-5	-	TRBJ2-3	ASSTGGKDTQY
TRBV11-2	-	TRBJ2-7	ASSYNRGRQEQY
TRBV2	-	TRBJ2-7	ASSDIGTGGTYEQY
TRBV11-3	-	TRBJ2-7	ASSLQGTYEQY
TRBV5-6	-	TRBJ2-3	ASTLGGQGTGLTDTQY
TRBV11-2	-	TRBJ2-3	ASSPRQGSVWSDTQY
TRBV4-2	-	TRBJ2-1	ASSQGQGYNEQF
TRBV19	-	TRBJ2-1	ASSDRGYNEQF
TRBV9	-	TRBJ2-7	ASSVGAGFSYEQY
TRBV28	-	TRBJ1-5	ASGSGQGNQPQH
TRBV5-5	-	TRBJ2-1	ASSLTGTVYNEQF
TRBV4-3	-	TRBJ2-2	ASSQDELNTGELF
TRBV7-2	-	TRBJ2-7	ASSPTGTGKYEQY
TRBV18	-	TRBJ1-1	ASSPSRQSEAF
TRBV10-3	-	TRBJ2-2	AIRASGTGYTGELF
TRBV10-2	-	TRBJ2-1	ASTLWRGNEQF
TRBV7-2	-	TRBJ2-1	ASTRRTGDYNEQF
TRBV14	-	TRBJ2-3	ASSLQGGTDTQY
TRBV6-5	-	TRBJ2-1	ASSYTSIRSYNEQF
TRBV6-4	-	TRBJ1-5	ASSDGDSHSNQPQH
TRBV5-4	-	TRBJ2-1	ASSLLREVDNEQF
TRBV2	-	TRBJ2-7	ASSGEGGNYEQY
TRBV25-1	-	TRBJ1-1	ASTKEYAPNTEAF
TRBV4-3	-	TRBJ2-3	ASSQEFNTDTQY
TRBV24-1	-	TRBJ1-1	ATKRQGGTEAF
TRBV6-2/TRBV6-3	few	TRBJ1-3	ASSPTASGNTIY
TRBV7-9	-	TRBJ2-3	ASSPRAGLTDTQY
TRBV11-2	-	TRBJ2-1	ASSARLDNEQF
TRBV18	-	TRBJ1-1	ASSQEQGRLGAF
TRBV28	-	TRBJ1-2	ASRRQGAGGYT
TRBV7-8	few	TRBJ2-7	ASSSRTGVLEQY
TRBV2	-	TRBJ2-7	ASSRDSLYEQY
TRBV19	once	TRBJ1-1	ASSLDSSNTEAF
TRBV4-2	-	TRBJ1-2	ASSQGGGVNYGYT
TRBV7-2	-	TRBJ2-7	ASSPKAGGPAEQY
TRBV9	-	TRBJ2-1	ASSAGLGSYNEQF
TRBV19	few	TRBJ2-3	ASSPKTLRISDTQY
TRBV6-6	once	TRBJ1-5	ASSYSSGNQPQH
TRBV24-1	-	TRBJ1-2	AETGFGYGYT
TRBV18	-	TRBJ1-1	ASSPEGAGTEAF
TRBV21-1	-	TRBJ2-3	ASSNCDSPGKGTQY
TRBV18	once	TRBJ2-1	ASSPNQGQSNWSEQF
TRBV5-1	-	TRBJ1-1	ASSSQGLDTEAF
TRBV7-2	-	TRBJ2-7	ASSPNPYEQY
TRBV6-6	-	TRBJ2-2	ASSYGEEGGELF
TRBV6-5	-	TRBJ1-1	ASSPNTENTEAF
TRBV27	-	TRBJ1-5	ASRPQGTYSNQPQH
TRBV29-1	-	TRBJ2-7	SVEAEGEDRYEQY